This TCR beta chain was recorded in a study of vaccination and CD4 T cells after COVID-19. Study in general: Several convalescent patients had mild and one had severe PCR-confirmed SARS-CoV-2 disease. Convalescent donors totaled six males and four females, including two who were Hispanic.

Cultured CD4+ T cell DNA was sequenced using the Oncomine TCR Beta short-read assay. TCRdb re-called the PCR reads with MiXCR, one entry per CDR3 protein. Among 15,000 to 19,000 distinct CDR3 sequences, roughly two fifths were seen once, and the ten largest hold approximately 5.6%. This clonotype is labeled as large (0.1 to 1%). The target antigen is unknown. Broader study findings: Spike mono-reactivity marked 304 of 307 vaccine-specific clones in convalescent patients.

The treatment here: roughly 11-day PBMC culture with coronavirus spike peptide pools or control peptides (ViraFEST assay). The V gene end was trimmed by 5 bases and the J gene end by 3 bases; junction bases not matched to a gene: 9. CDR1 and CDR2 (germline): MDHEN, SYDVKM. The CDR3 runs 15 residues. The sequence came from a human donor who had recovered from COVID-19. Material: CD4+ T cells from blood, cultured in vitro, obtained before SARS-CoV-2 vaccination. V and J are TRBV28 and TRBJ1-2; 7 bases agree with TRBD1. Here the CDR3 reads CASSAVDRVYYGYTF. CDR3 nucleotide sequence: TGTGCCAGCAGTGCAGTTGACAGGGTATACTATGGCTACACCTTC.